Each of the 19 T cell receptor beta chains below was sequenced from the same sample in a study of T cells in Graves' hyperthyroidism and ophthalmopathy. Using RNA transcripts as the source, TCR beta CDR3 regions were amplified. During a first-round RT-PCR of the TCR CDR3, the HTBI primer set was used. TCRdb re-called the multiplex PCR reads with MiXCR, one entry per CDR3 protein. The sample records some 490,000 distinct CDR3 sequences, roughly 15% being singletons. The sequenced sample was blood. The receptors come from a woman in her thirties with Graves' ophthalmopathy.

This clonotype was counted a few times. V usage is TRBV6-5 and J usage is TRBJ1-6, with unresolved D. The CDR3 has 13 residues. From germline, CDR1 is MNHEY and CDR2 SVGAGI. V was clipped by 6 bases and J by 2 bases, with 5 bases between them. Written as DNA, the CDR3 is TGTGCCAGCAGATTCCCCTATAATTCACCCCTCCACTTT. Translation: CASRFPYNSPLHF.

There are many counts of this clonotype. The chain carries TRBV7-9 and TRBJ2-7, with no clear D. The germline V gene has CDR1 SEHNR and CDR2 FQNEAQ (reference sequence). The CDR3 spans 14 residues. V was shortened by 1 base and J by 7 bases, with 14 bases between the two germline ends. This CDR3 reads CASSLGASVGEQYF. The CDR3 nucleotides are TGTGCCAGCAGCTTAGGTGCCTCGGTGGGGGAGCAGTACTTC.

Many counts were recorded for this clonotype. This chain links TRBV20-1 with TRBJ2-5; 8 nucleotides line up with TRBD2. This CDR3 has 17 residues. Germline trimming cut 0 bases from V and 4 bases from J; bases unmatched to any gene: 13. CDR1 and CDR2 (germline): DFQATT, SNEGSKA (reference sequence). The CDR3 region has the DNA TGCAGTGCTAGAGATTCGAAGGGCGGGGGGTTACGAGAGACCCAGTACTTC. Protein sequence: CSARDSKGGGLRETQYF.

Worth noting for this clonotype: At one end, the junction sequence differs from germline, possibly due to a read error. This chain links TRBV10-3 with TRBJ2-7; possibly TRBD2 for D (5 bases). The CDR3 contains 16 residues. CDR1 ENHRY and CDR2 SYGVKD come from the germline V gene. The CDR3 DNA reads TGTGCCAGCAGTTACTCCGGACTGAGAGGTCCCTACGAGCAGTACTTC. Protein product: CASSYSGLRGPYEQYF.

About this clonotype itself: Mismatch with germline at one junction end may stem from a read error. V gene TRBV7-2 combines with J gene TRBJ2-1; D not resolved. CDR1 and CDR2 from the germline V gene are SGHTA and FQGNSA. The CDR3 runs to 13 residues. The CDR3 coding sequence is TGCGCCAGCAGCCAAGTCCGTGACAATGAGCAGTTCTTC. Translation gives CASSQVRDNEQFF.

This clonotype was detected ten times or more. V gene TRBV12-3 or TRBV12-4 combines with J gene TRBJ1-1, with D perhaps TRBD1 (6 bases). The ends were cut back, 7 bases at V and 4 bases at J, with 19 bases in the middle. The CDR3 loop spans 15 amino acids. CDR3 coding DNA: TGTGCCAGCATCCCTTTCAGGGGAGTAGGCACTGAAGCTTTCTTT. This encodes CASIPFRGVGTEAFF.

This clonotype was picked up many times. J is TRBJ1-3 and V is TRBV3-1; D is undetermined. The germline V and J ends were trimmed by 3 bases and 8 bases, with 8 bases remaining between them. The CDR3 is 12 amino acids. Per germline, CDR1 LGHDT and CDR2 YNNKEL (reference sequence). The CDR3 reads CASSQGRDTIYF. CDR3 nucleotides: TGTGCCAGCAGCCAGGGGAGGGACACCATATATTTT.

This clonotype was recorded at least ten times. The chain employs TRBV7-2 and TRBJ2-5; tentative D call: TRBD2 (5 bases). V was trimmed by 2 bases and J by 2 bases, leaving 12 bases between them. This CDR3 spans 15 amino acids. The germline V gene encodes CDR1 SGHTA and CDR2 FQGNSA. In nucleotides, the CDR3 is TGTGCCAGCAGCTTATTGACGGGAATTCAAGAGACCCAGTACTTC. It encodes CASSLLTGIQETQYF.

This clonotype was seen at least ten times. The CDR3 loop reads CSAINKGLLFAKNIQYF. DNA for the CDR3: TGCAGTGCTATAAACAAGGGCCTTCTCTTCGCCAAAAACATTCAGTACTTC. The chain couples TRBV20-1 to TRBJ2-4; D call uncertain. Looked up from germline, CDR1 is DFQATT and CDR2 is SNEGSKA (reference sequence). V lost 4 bases and J 1 base, leaving 20 bases between the germline ends. The CDR3 covers 17 residues.

This clonotype has a count of ten or more. The chain links TRBV2 to TRBJ2-7; D is undetermined. Trimming cost V 10 bases and J 6 bases, with 16 bases left between them. The CDR3 sequence is 12 residues long. CDR1 SNHLY and CDR2 FYNNEI come from the germline V gene. This CDR3 reads CATQSEPREQYF. The CDR3 nucleotides read TGTGCCACCCAATCAGAGCCTCGCGAGCAGTACTTC. The full variable domain, in which reference TRBV2 and TRBJ2-7 provide the parts outside the CDR3, is EPEVTQTPSHQVTQMGQEVILRCVPISNHLYFYWYRQILGQKVEFLVSFYNNEISEKSEIFDDQFSVERPDGSNFTLKIRSTKLEDSAMYFCATQSEPREQYFGPGTRLTVT.

In its sample, this clonotype was seen many times. In DNA form, the CDR3 reads TGTGCCAGCAGTTACTCGATGCCCTACAATGAGCAGTTCTTC. Its translation is CASSYSMPYNEQFF. V usage is TRBV6-5 and J usage is TRBJ2-1; no definite D call. The CDR3 runs 14 residues. The germline gives CDR1 MNHEY, CDR2 SVGAGI. The germline V and J ends were trimmed by 0 bases and 2 bases, with 5 bases remaining between them.

The chain joins TRBV28 to TRBJ1-5; TRBD1 agrees at 10 bases. The germline CDR1 and CDR2 sequences are MDHEN and SYDVKM. The junction had 5 bases not matched to a gene; V was cut back by 4 bases and J by 2 bases. The CDR3 totals 16 residues. The CDR3 protein is CASSWTGGAGNQPQHF. The CDR3 DNA reads TGTGCCAGCAGTTGGACAGGGGGAGCGGGCAATCAGCCCCAGCATTTT.

This clonotype was found many times. The chain recombines TRBV16 with TRBJ2-7, with a tentative D call TRBD2 (5 bases). Germline values: CDR1 KGHSY, CDR2 FQNENV. This CDR3 region has 16 residues. With 0 bases removed from V and 0 bases from J, the gap between germline ends came to 12 bases. The CDR3 loop is CASSQSAWEYSYEQYF. The CDR3, as DNA: TGTGCCAGCAGCCAATCGGCTTGGGAGTACTCCTACGAGCAGTACTTC. The full variable domain, completed using reference TRBV16 and TRBJ2-7, is GEEVAQTPKHLVRGEGQKAKLYCAPIKGHSYVFWYQQVLKNEFKFLISFQNENVFDETGMPKERFSAKCLPNSPCSLEIQATKLEDSAVYFCASSQSAWEYSYEQYFGPGTRLTVT.

This clonotype came up many times. V and J are TRBV7-2 and TRBJ2-1; no definite D call. The V gene lost 2 bases and the J gene lost 3 bases, with 8 bases spanning the gap. The length of the CDR3 is 14 residues. Per germline, CDR1 SGHTA and CDR2 FQGNSA. The CDR3 DNA follows: TGTGCCAGCAGCTTATATGGCAGCTACAATGAGCAGTTCTTC. Its protein product is CASSLYGSYNEQFF.

The V call is TRBV7-9, the J call TRBJ2-5; 10 positions agree with TRBD1. Germline V lookup: CDR1 SEHNR, CDR2 FQNEAQ (reference sequence). With 1 base clipped from V and 3 bases from J, the junction kept 5 bases outside the gene matches. CDR3 length: 16 residues. The chain's CDR3 is CASSLVVGTGEETQYF. The CDR3 region has the DNA TGTGCCAGCAGCTTAGTTGTGGGGACAGGGGAAGAGACCCAGTACTTC.

The sample holds a few counts of this clonotype. The CDR3 coding sequence is TGTGCCAGCAGCTTAGTTTCGCGGTCCAGCTCCTACGAGCAGTACTTC. Its protein is CASSLVSRSSSYEQYF. The V and J genes are TRBV7-2 and TRBJ2-7; D is unclear. This CDR3 comprises 16 residues. Germline CDR1 and CDR2: SGHTA and FQGNSA. V was clipped by 1 base and J by 0 bases, with 13 bases between them.

Many counts were recorded for this clonotype. The chain is built from TRBV7-2 and TRBJ2-7; either TRBD1 or TRBD2 may fit D (5 bases each). Germline V gives CDR1 SGHTA, CDR2 FQGNSA. The CDR3 runs to 16 residues. V was trimmed by 5 bases and J by 4 bases, leaving 21 bases between them. This CDR3 reads CASSPGRDVTWYEQYF. The CDR3 nucleotides are TGTGCCAGCAGCCCAGGTCGGGACGTAACCTGGTACGAGCAGTACTTC.

This clonotype occurred many times. The chain employs TRBV15 and TRBJ2-2, with D maybe TRBD2 (5 bases). V lost 4 bases and J lost 7, with 16 bases in between. This CDR3 has 15 amino acids. Germline lookup yields CDR1 LNHNV and CDR2 YYDKDF (reference sequence). The DNA of the CDR3 is TGTGCCACCAGCAATGAGGGCCCTACTGACGGGGAGCTGTTTTTT. It codes for CATSNEGPTDGELFF.

The chain carries TRBV10-3 and TRBJ2-5, with D perhaps TRBD1 (7 bases). Germline V CDR1 and CDR2: ENHRY, SYGVKD. CDR3 length: 16 amino acids. Trimming cost V 4 bases and J 3 bases, with 18 bases left between them. DNA of the CDR3: TGTGCCATCAGTGGGGCAGGGGGGACCCAGGAAGAGACCCAGTACTTC. Amino acid sequence: CAISGAGGTQEETQYF.